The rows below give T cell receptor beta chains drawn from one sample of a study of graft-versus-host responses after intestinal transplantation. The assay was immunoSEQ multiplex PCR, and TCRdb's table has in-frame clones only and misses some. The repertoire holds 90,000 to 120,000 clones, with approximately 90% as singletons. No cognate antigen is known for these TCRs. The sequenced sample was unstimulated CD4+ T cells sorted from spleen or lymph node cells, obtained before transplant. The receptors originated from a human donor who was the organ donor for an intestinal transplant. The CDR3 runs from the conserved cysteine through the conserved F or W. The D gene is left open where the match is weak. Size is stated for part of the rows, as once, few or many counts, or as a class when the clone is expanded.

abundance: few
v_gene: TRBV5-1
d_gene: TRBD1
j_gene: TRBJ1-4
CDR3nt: TGCGCCAGCAGCTTCTCAGGGGGCGGGGAAAAACTGTTTTTT
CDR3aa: CASSFSGGGEKLFF

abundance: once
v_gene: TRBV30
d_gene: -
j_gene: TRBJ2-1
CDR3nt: TGTGCCTGGAGTGTACGTGCGGGATCGGATGAGCAGTTCTTC
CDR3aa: CAWSVRAGSDEQFF

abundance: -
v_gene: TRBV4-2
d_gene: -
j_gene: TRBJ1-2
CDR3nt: TGTGCCAGCAGCCAAGATTCCGACGGTAACTATGGCTACACCTTC
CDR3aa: CASSQDSDGNYGYTF

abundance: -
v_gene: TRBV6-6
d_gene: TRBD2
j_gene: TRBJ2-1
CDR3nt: TGTGCCAGCAGCCTACAAACGGGACTAGCCTCCAATGAGCAGTTCTTC
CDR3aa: CASSLQTGLASNEQFF

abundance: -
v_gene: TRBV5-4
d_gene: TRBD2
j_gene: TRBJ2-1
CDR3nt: TGTGCCAGCAGCCCACCCCCCCTAGCGGGAGGGAATGAGCAGTTCTTC
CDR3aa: CASSPPPLAGGNEQFF

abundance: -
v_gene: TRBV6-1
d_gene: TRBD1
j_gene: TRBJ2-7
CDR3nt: TGTGCCAGCTCGAGGGGGCACGAGCAGTACTTC
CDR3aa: CASSRGHEQYF

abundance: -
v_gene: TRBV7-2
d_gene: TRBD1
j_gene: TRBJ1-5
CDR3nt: TGTGCCAGCAGCTCGCAGGGGGCAAACCAGCCCCAGCATTTT
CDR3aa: CASSSQGANQPQHF

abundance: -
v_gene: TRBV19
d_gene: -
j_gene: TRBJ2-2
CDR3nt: TGTGCCAGTAGTTTCGCTAAAGGGATCGGGGAGCTGTTTTTT
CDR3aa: CASSFAKGIGELFF

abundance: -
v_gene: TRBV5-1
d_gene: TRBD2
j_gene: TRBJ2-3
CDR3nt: TGCGCCAGCAGCTTGGATGTCGGGAGGGGTCCAGATACGCAGTATTTT
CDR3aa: CASSLDVGRGPDTQYF

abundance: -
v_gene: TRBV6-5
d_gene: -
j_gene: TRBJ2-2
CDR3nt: TGTGCCAGCAGTTCCGGGACGGCGAACACCGGGGAGCTGTTTTTT
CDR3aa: CASSSGTANTGELFF

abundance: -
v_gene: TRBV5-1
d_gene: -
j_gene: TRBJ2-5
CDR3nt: TGCGCCAGCAGCCTAGACGTGGGGGGCCCTTCCAAAGAGACCCAGTACTTC
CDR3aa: CASSLDVGGPSKETQYF

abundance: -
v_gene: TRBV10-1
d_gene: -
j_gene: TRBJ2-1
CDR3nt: TGCGCCAGCAGTCTAAGTTCAAGCTACAATGAGCAGTTCTTC
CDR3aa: CASSLSSSYNEQFF

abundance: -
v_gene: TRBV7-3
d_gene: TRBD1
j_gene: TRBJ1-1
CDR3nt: TGTGCCAGCAGCTTAGACAGGGCGAACACTGAAGCTTTCTTT
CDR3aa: CASSLDRANTEAFF

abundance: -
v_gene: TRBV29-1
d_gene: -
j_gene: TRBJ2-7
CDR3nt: TGCAGCGTTGAAGGGTCCGGCTACGAGCAGTACTTC
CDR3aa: CSVEGSGYEQYF

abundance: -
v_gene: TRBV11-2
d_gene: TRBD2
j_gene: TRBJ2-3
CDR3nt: TGTGCCTGCAGGAGACTAGCGGGAGTTGGCACAGATACGCAGTATTTT
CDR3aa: CACRRLAGVGTDTQYF

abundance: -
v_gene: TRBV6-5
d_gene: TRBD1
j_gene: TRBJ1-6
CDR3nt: TGTGCCAGCAGTTACTCGACAGGGAATTCACCCCTCCACTTT
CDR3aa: CASSYSTGNSPLHF

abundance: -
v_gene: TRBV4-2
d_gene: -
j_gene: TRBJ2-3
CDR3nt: TGTGCCAGCAGCCAAGAGGTGGCTAATCCAGATACGCAGTATTTT
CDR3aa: CASSQEVANPDTQYF

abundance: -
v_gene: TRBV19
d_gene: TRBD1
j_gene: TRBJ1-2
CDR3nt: TGTGCCAGTAGTGTTACGGGACAGGGGATGTGGGGCTACACCTTC
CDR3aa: CASSVTGQGMWGYTF

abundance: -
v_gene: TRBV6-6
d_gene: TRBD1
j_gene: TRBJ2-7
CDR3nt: TGTGCCAGCAGTTATAGTCTGGGGACAGGGAACGAGCAGTACTTC
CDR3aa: CASSYSLGTGNEQYF

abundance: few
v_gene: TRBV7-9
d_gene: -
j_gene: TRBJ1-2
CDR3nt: TGTGCCAGCAGCTTACAGGGAAATGGCTACACCTTC
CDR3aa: CASSLQGNGYTF

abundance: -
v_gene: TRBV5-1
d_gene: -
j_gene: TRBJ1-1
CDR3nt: TGCGCCAGCAGCTTGACCCCTGGGCGGGGGACTGAAGCTTTCTTT
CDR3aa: CASSLTPGRGTEAFF

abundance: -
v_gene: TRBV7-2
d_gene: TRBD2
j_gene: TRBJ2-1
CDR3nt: TGTGCCAGCAGCCGGACTAGCGGGAACTACAATGAGCAGTTCTTC
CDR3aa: CASSRTSGNYNEQFF

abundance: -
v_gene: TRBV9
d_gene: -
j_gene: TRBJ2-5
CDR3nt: TGTGCCAGCAGCGTAGTAGGGGTCAATAGGGGAGAGACCCAGTACTTC
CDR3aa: CASSVVGVNRGETQYF

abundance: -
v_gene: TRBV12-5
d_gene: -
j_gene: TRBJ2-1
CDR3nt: TGTGCTAGTGGTTTGGTCCCCGGGCCTAGGAAGGGGAATGAGCAGTTCTTC
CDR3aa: CASGLVPGPRKGNEQFF

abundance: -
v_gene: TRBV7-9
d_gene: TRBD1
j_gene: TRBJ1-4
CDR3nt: TGTGCCAGCAGCTCCGGGACAGGGAACGAAAAACTGTTTTTT
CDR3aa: CASSSGTGNEKLFF

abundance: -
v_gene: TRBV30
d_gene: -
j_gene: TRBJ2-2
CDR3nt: TGTGCCTGGAGAGGTAGTACCGGGACTCTGAACACCGGGGAGCTGTTTTTT
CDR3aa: CAWRGSTGTLNTGELFF

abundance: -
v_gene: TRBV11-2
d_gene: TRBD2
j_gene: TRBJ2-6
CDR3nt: TGTGCCAGCAGCTTTGGACTAGCGGGCTCTGGGGCCAACGTCCTGACTTTC
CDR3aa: CASSFGLAGSGANVLTF

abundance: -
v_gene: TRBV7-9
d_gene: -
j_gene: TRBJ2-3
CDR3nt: TGTGCCACCGGTGGGTTGGGGACAGATACGCAGTATTTT
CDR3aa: CATGGLGTDTQYF

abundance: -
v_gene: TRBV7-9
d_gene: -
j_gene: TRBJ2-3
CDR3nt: TGTGCCAGCAGCGAAGTCGCCCTGACTTCGGATACGCAGTATTTT
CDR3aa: CASSEVALTSDTQYF

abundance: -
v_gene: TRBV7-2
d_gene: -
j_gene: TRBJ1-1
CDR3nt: TGTGCCAGCAGCTTAACCTGGGTAAACACTGAAGCTTTCTTT
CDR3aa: CASSLTWVNTEAFF

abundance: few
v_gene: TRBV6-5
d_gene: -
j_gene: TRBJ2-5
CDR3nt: TGTGCCAGCACCGCATTCCAAGAGACCCAGTACTTC
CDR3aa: CASTAFQETQYF

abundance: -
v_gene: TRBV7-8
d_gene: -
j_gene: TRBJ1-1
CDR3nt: TGTGCCAGCAGCATACGGATACAGGGTTATGGCACTGAAGCTTTCTTT
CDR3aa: CASSIRIQGYGTEAFF

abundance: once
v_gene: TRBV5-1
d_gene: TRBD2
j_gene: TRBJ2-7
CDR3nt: TGCGCCAGCAGCTTGGATCCGGCGGGGGTTTCCTACGAGCAGTACTTC
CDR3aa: CASSLDPAGVSYEQYF

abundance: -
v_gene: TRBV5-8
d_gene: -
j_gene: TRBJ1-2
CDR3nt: TGTGCCAGCAGCCCTGATGGGGTTCCAGCTGGCTACACCTTC
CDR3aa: CASSPDGVPAGYTF